Listed below are T cell receptor beta chains from one sample, sequenced in a study of T cells after posttransplantation cyclophosphamide. Clones were read by immunoSEQ multiplex PCR, and TCRdb kept only the in-frame ones, dropping some. Of about 22,000 clones listed, 70% to 90% are singletons. This sample comprised PBMCs, obtained after an allogeneic stem cell transplant with a calcineurin inhibitor and methotrexate. Every receptor here comes from a female patient aged 50 to 65 who received an allogeneic stem cell transplant from an unrelated donor, was CMV-positive, and had chronic GVHD only. Some T cells may have come from the graft donor. Both conserved end residues are part of each CDR3. Each record gives: clone size, D gene, V gene, J gene, CDR3 protein, CDR3 DNA. The D gene is left open where the match is weak. The listing skips clone size in some rows; elsewhere it reads once, few, many or a size class.

clone size: -; D gene: -; V gene: TRBV28; J gene: TRBJ1-3; CDR3 protein: CASSLPSKESSGNTIYF; CDR3 DNA: TGTGCCAGCAGTTTACCCTCGAAAGAGTCTTCGGGAAACACCATATATTTT
clone size: -; D gene: TRBD1; V gene: TRBV7-3; J gene: TRBJ2-2; CDR3 protein: CASSLFGQGAPTGELFF; CDR3 DNA: TGTGCCAGCAGCTTATTTGGACAGGGGGCGCCCACCGGGGAGCTGTTTTTT
clone size: -; D gene: -; V gene: TRBV2; J gene: TRBJ2-7; CDR3 protein: CASCPTRGYEQYF; CDR3 DNA: TGTGCCAGTTGCCCTACAAGGGGGTACGAGCAGTACTTC
clone size: -; D gene: -; V gene: TRBV19; J gene: TRBJ2-5; CDR3 protein: CASIPPRLIMNKETQYF; CDR3 DNA: TGTGCCAGTATCCCCCCGAGACTTATTATGAACAAAGAGACCCAGTACTTC
clone size: -; D gene: TRBD1; V gene: TRBV5-1; J gene: TRBJ2-7; CDR3 protein: CASSLKTGGAYEQYF; CDR3 DNA: TGCGCCAGCAGCTTGAAAACAGGGGGCGCTTACGAGCAGTACTTC
clone size: -; D gene: -; V gene: TRBV28; J gene: TRBJ2-7; CDR3 protein: CASSLTGGFSYEQYF; CDR3 DNA: TGTGCCAGCAGTTTAACGGGGGGCTTCTCCTACGAGCAGTACTTC
clone size: -; D gene: -; V gene: TRBV5-4; J gene: TRBJ2-7; CDR3 protein: CASSLGHLRNYEQYF; CDR3 DNA: TGTGCCAGCAGTTTAGGACACCTCAGGAACTACGAGCAGTACTTC
clone size: -; D gene: TRBD1; V gene: TRBV19; J gene: TRBJ2-2; CDR3 protein: CASSIRDRGRGTGELFF; CDR3 DNA: TGTGCCAGTAGTATACGAGACAGGGGGCGCGGCACCGGGGAGCTGTTTTTT
clone size: -; D gene: TRBD1; V gene: TRBV28; J gene: TRBJ1-2; CDR3 protein: CASTQGARGYTF; CDR3 DNA: TGTGCCAGCACACAGGGGGCTAGGGGCTACACCTTC
clone size: -; D gene: TRBD2; V gene: TRBV2; J gene: TRBJ2-1; CDR3 protein: CASSLLAGPHNEQFF; CDR3 DNA: TGTGCCAGCAGTCTGCTAGCGGGGCCGCACAATGAGCAGTTCTTC
clone size: -; D gene: -; V gene: TRBV6-6; J gene: TRBJ2-7; CDR3 protein: CASTVKVGAYEQYF; CDR3 DNA: TGTGCCAGCACCGTCAAGGTGGGAGCCTACGAGCAGTACTTC
clone size: -; D gene: TRBD1; V gene: TRBV18; J gene: TRBJ2-7; CDR3 protein: CASSPFLGTGFSEQYF; CDR3 DNA: TGTGCCAGCTCACCGTTCCTTGGGACAGGGTTTAGCGAGCAGTACTTC
clone size: -; D gene: -; V gene: TRBV19; J gene: TRBJ2-5; CDR3 protein: CASSSALGVRETQYF; CDR3 DNA: TGTGCCAGTAGTAGCGCGCTCGGGGTGAGAGAGACCCAGTACTTC
clone size: -; D gene: TRBD2; V gene: TRBV13; J gene: TRBJ2-1; CDR3 protein: CASSSGLAGRYEQFF; CDR3 DNA: TGTGCCAGCAGCTCCGGACTAGCGGGAAGGTATGAGCAGTTCTTC
clone size: -; D gene: -; V gene: TRBV19; J gene: TRBJ1-4; CDR3 protein: CASSISEAEKLFF; CDR3 DNA: TGTGCCAGTAGTATTTCGGAGGCTGAAAAACTGTTTTTT
clone size: -; D gene: -; V gene: TRBV5-1; J gene: TRBJ2-7; CDR3 protein: CASSVGAGIYEQYF; CDR3 DNA: TGCGCCAGCAGCGTGGGGGCAGGAATCTACGAGCAGTACTTC
clone size: -; D gene: TRBD2; V gene: TRBV11-2; J gene: TRBJ2-1; CDR3 protein: CASSLTLAGFNEQFF; CDR3 DNA: TGTGCCAGCAGCTTGACCCTAGCGGGCTTTAATGAGCAGTTCTTC
clone size: -; D gene: -; V gene: TRBV5-1; J gene: TRBJ2-7; CDR3 protein: CASAESIYEQYF; CDR3 DNA: TGCGCCAGCGCGGAGTCTATCTACGAGCAGTACTTC
clone size: -; D gene: -; V gene: TRBV5-1; J gene: TRBJ1-1; CDR3 protein: CASSLQGHENTEAFF; CDR3 DNA: TGCGCCAGCAGCTTACAGGGACACGAGAACACTGAAGCTTTCTTT
clone size: -; D gene: -; V gene: TRBV7-9; J gene: TRBJ1-1; CDR3 protein: CASSLARRGYTEAFF; CDR3 DNA: TGTGCCAGCAGCTTAGCGCGAAGGGGCTACACTGAAGCTTTCTTT
clone size: -; D gene: -; V gene: TRBV9; J gene: TRBJ2-5; CDR3 protein: CASTRGAEGLETQYF; CDR3 DNA: TGTGCCAGCACCCGCGGGGCAGAGGGGTTAGAGACCCAGTACTTC
clone size: -; D gene: TRBD2; V gene: TRBV28; J gene: TRBJ2-2; CDR3 protein: CASSLFGGRVRGTGELFF; CDR3 DNA: TGTGCCAGCAGTTTATTTGGCGGGAGGGTACGGGGCACCGGGGAGCTGTTTTTT
clone size: -; D gene: -; V gene: TRBV5-6; J gene: TRBJ1-1; CDR3 protein: CASATGPRATEAFF; CDR3 DNA: TGTGCCAGCGCAACAGGGCCTAGGGCCACTGAAGCTTTCTTT
clone size: -; D gene: -; V gene: TRBV11-2; J gene: TRBJ2-7; CDR3 protein: CASSPGTWSGYEQYF; CDR3 DNA: TGTGCCAGCAGCCCCGGGACTTGGAGCGGATACGAGCAGTACTTC
clone size: -; D gene: -; V gene: TRBV29-1; J gene: TRBJ2-2; CDR3 protein: CSAPGEVTGELFF; CDR3 DNA: TGCAGCGCCCCCGGAGAGGTGACCGGGGAGCTGTTTTTT
clone size: -; D gene: -; V gene: TRBV7-9; J gene: TRBJ1-1; CDR3 protein: CASRRDFRQNTEAFF; CDR3 DNA: TGTGCCAGCAGAAGGGACTTCCGGCAGAACACTGAAGCTTTCTTT
clone size: -; D gene: TRBD1; V gene: TRBV28; J gene: TRBJ1-5; CDR3 protein: CASSLPGTASNQPQHF; CDR3 DNA: TGTGCCAGCAGTTTACCCGGGACAGCTAGCAATCAGCCCCAGCATTTT
clone size: -; D gene: TRBD2; V gene: TRBV7-9; J gene: TRBJ2-2; CDR3 protein: CASSLGLAGLGDTGELFF; CDR3 DNA: TGTGCCAGCAGCTTAGGACTAGCGGGCCTTGGGGACACCGGGGAGCTGTTTTTT
clone size: -; D gene: -; V gene: TRBV28; J gene: TRBJ2-7; CDR3 protein: CASSFKRNSYEQYF; CDR3 DNA: TGTGCCAGCAGTTTCAAGCGGAACTCCTACGAGCAGTACTTC
clone size: -; D gene: -; V gene: TRBV6-1; J gene: TRBJ1-1; CDR3 protein: CASSTTDMNTEAFF; CDR3 DNA: TGTGCCAGCAGTACAACAGATATGAACACTGAAGCTTTCTTT
clone size: -; D gene: -; V gene: TRBV5-6; J gene: TRBJ1-2; CDR3 protein: CASSRNYGYTF; CDR3 DNA: TGTGCCAGCAGCCGTAACTATGGCTACACCTTC
clone size: -; D gene: -; V gene: TRBV6-1; J gene: TRBJ1-5; CDR3 protein: CASSALQGYSNQPQHF; CDR3 DNA: TGTGCCAGCAGTGCTTTACAGGGTTATAGCAATCAGCCCCAGCATTTT
clone size: once; D gene: TRBD1; V gene: TRBV6-5; J gene: TRBJ2-6; CDR3 protein: CASSRTGAGANVLTF; CDR3 DNA: TGTGCCAGCAGTCGAACAGGGGCTGGGGCCAACGTCCTGACTTTC
clone size: -; D gene: TRBD2; V gene: TRBV7-2; J gene: TRBJ2-5; CDR3 protein: CASSVSGSGETQYF; CDR3 DNA: TGTGCCAGCAGCGTTAGCGGGAGTGGTGAGACCCAGTACTTC
clone size: once; D gene: -; V gene: TRBV6-6; J gene: TRBJ2-7; CDR3 protein: CASSSFGGRGEQYF; CDR3 DNA: TGTGCCAGCAGTTCATTCGGGGGAAGAGGGGAGCAGTACTTC
clone size: -; D gene: -; V gene: TRBV7-3; J gene: TRBJ2-6; CDR3 protein: CASSSRAGATGANVLTF; CDR3 DNA: TGTGCCAGCAGCTCCAGGGCAGGGGCTACCGGGGCCAACGTCCTGACTTTC
clone size: -; D gene: -; V gene: TRBV2; J gene: TRBJ2-4; CDR3 protein: CASSPSGVSSKNIQYF; CDR3 DNA: TGTGCCAGCAGCCCCTCCGGGGTTTCGAGCAAAAACATTCAGTACTTC
clone size: -; D gene: TRBD1; V gene: TRBV5-1; J gene: TRBJ2-7; CDR3 protein: CASSTTGGLYYEQYF; CDR3 DNA: TGCGCCAGCAGCACGACAGGGGGGCTCTACTACGAGCAGTACTTC
clone size: -; D gene: -; V gene: TRBV5-1; J gene: TRBJ2-2; CDR3 protein: CASSLAARANTGELFF; CDR3 DNA: TGCGCCAGCAGCTTGGCGGCTAGAGCGAACACCGGGGAGCTGTTTTTT
clone size: -; D gene: TRBD2; V gene: TRBV6-5; J gene: TRBJ2-3; CDR3 protein: CASRLAYISTDTQYF; CDR3 DNA: TGTGCCAGCAGACTAGCGTACATCAGCACAGATACGCAGTATTTT
clone size: -; D gene: TRBD1; V gene: TRBV30; J gene: TRBJ2-1; CDR3 protein: CAWKGGSRSYNEQFF; CDR3 DNA: TGTGCCTGGAAAGGGGGCTCCCGCTCCTACAATGAGCAGTTCTTC
clone size: -; D gene: -; V gene: TRBV10-3; J gene: TRBJ1-1; CDR3 protein: CAITRDIRLNTEAFF; CDR3 DNA: TGTGCCATCACCCGGGACATAAGACTGAACACTGAAGCTTTCTTT
clone size: -; D gene: TRBD1; V gene: TRBV10-3; J gene: TRBJ1-6; CDR3 protein: CAITNGTAYNSPLHF; CDR3 DNA: TGTGCCATCACCAATGGGACAGCCTACAATTCACCCCTCCACTTT
clone size: -; D gene: -; V gene: TRBV5-1; J gene: TRBJ1-1; CDR3 protein: CASTLVRGNTEAFF; CDR3 DNA: TGCGCCAGCACATTGGTCCGGGGGAACACTGAAGCTTTCTTT
clone size: few; D gene: -; V gene: TRBV7-6; J gene: TRBJ2-1; CDR3 protein: CASSLAPGLNNEQFF; CDR3 DNA: TGTGCCAGCAGCCTAGCCCCGGGGTTGAACAATGAGCAGTTCTTC
clone size: -; D gene: TRBD2; V gene: TRBV27; J gene: TRBJ2-7; CDR3 protein: CASSPRSSGGEQYF; CDR3 DNA: TGTGCCAGCAGTCCCCGATCTAGCGGAGGCGAGCAGTACTTC
clone size: few; D gene: TRBD1; V gene: TRBV10-3; J gene: TRBJ2-7; CDR3 protein: CATRGTGDEQYF; CDR3 DNA: TGTGCCACCAGAGGGACAGGGGACGAGCAGTACTTC
clone size: -; D gene: -; V gene: TRBV5-8; J gene: TRBJ1-4; CDR3 protein: CASSFIRGSEKLFF; CDR3 DNA: TGTGCCAGCAGCTTCATACGGGGGAGTGAAAAACTGTTTTTT
clone size: -; D gene: TRBD2; V gene: TRBV28; J gene: TRBJ2-1; CDR3 protein: CASSSPGLAGNEQFF; CDR3 DNA: TGTGCCAGCAGTTCACCGGGACTAGCGGGCAATGAGCAGTTCTTC
clone size: -; D gene: TRBD1; V gene: TRBV7-2; J gene: TRBJ2-2; CDR3 protein: CASSSPGTGVNTGELFF; CDR3 DNA: TGTGCCAGCAGCTCTCCCGGGACAGGAGTGAACACCGGGGAGCTGTTTTTT
clone size: -; D gene: -; V gene: TRBV9; J gene: TRBJ2-3; CDR3 protein: CASSGTIEDTQYF; CDR3 DNA: TGTGCCAGCAGCGGGACAATTGAAGATACGCAGTATTTT
clone size: once; D gene: TRBD1; V gene: TRBV27; J gene: TRBJ1-2; CDR3 protein: CASSLTGGPFYGYTF; CDR3 DNA: TGTGCCAGCAGTCTAACAGGGGGCCCTTTCTATGGCTACACCTTC
clone size: few; D gene: -; V gene: TRBV4-2; J gene: TRBJ1-6; CDR3 protein: CASSQPGQASPLHF; CDR3 DNA: TGTGCCAGCAGCCAACCGGGACAAGCTTCACCCCTCCACTTT
clone size: -; D gene: -; V gene: TRBV6-1; J gene: TRBJ2-7; CDR3 protein: CASSRTGGPYEQYF; CDR3 DNA: TGTGCCAGCAGCCGGACCGGAGGGCCCTACGAGCAGTACTTC
clone size: -; D gene: TRBD1; V gene: TRBV7-8; J gene: TRBJ2-6; CDR3 protein: CASSLDRGSGANVLTF; CDR3 DNA: TGTGCCAGCAGCTTAGACAGGGGCTCTGGGGCCAACGTCCTGACTTTC